This T cell receptor beta chain originates from a study of T cells in localized non-small cell lung cancer. Comments on this clone: What it binds is unknown.

Study results and limitations: Sequencing was restricted to one tumor region; therefore, heterogeneity remains possible. Among the top 100 tumor clones, a median approximately 62 appeared in adjacent lung.

This table comes from immunoSEQ multiplex PCR, and its TCRdb copy is limited to in-frame clones, with some not included. The table has 30,000 to 35,000 clones, 93% seen once. This sequence originates from a female donor of 60 years or more with stage I lung adenocarcinoma. Sequenced here: peripheral blood, sampled before any cancer treatment.

In nucleotides, the CDR3 is TGTGCCAGCAGCGTTTACCCCGGCAATGAGCAGTTCTTC. Translating it yields CASSVYPGNEQFF. The chain uses TRBV9 and TRBJ2-1; D remains ambiguous. V lost 2 bases to trimming and J lost 6 bases, with 9 bases between them. Germline assignment: CDR1 SGDLS and CDR2 YYNGEE. There are 13 residues in the CDR3.